These T cell receptor beta chains were read from a single sample in a study of blood T cell repertoires in COVID-19. Libraries were prepared by immunoSEQ multiplex PCR; TCRdb keeps only in-frame clonotypes and omits some of them. The profile shows 90,000 to 150,000 clones, about 83% of them singletons. The sample consisted of peripheral blood. All receptors come from a man in his fifties or sixties with acute or convalescent COVID-19. Each CDR3 is given without its conserved first and last residue. The D gene is left open where the match is weak.

D gene	J gene	V gene	CDR3 protein
.	TRBJ2-7	TRBV30	AWSSRGDEQY
TRBD1	TRBJ1-1	TRBV19	ATQRTGSENTEAF
TRBD1	TRBJ1-5	TRBV27	ASSQNRGLEPQH
TRBD1	TRBJ2-7	TRBV7-9	ASSSPGQGAKQY
.	TRBJ1-3	TRBV4-3	ASSQDLRGPGAGNTIY
.	TRBJ1-2	TRBV27	ASSSFEVGYT
.	TRBJ1-6	TRBV28	ASMSSYNSPLH
TRBD2	TRBJ2-1	TRBV3-1/TRBV3-2	ASSQGASGSGEQF
.	TRBJ1-6	TRBV20-1	SASYGSGFNSPLH
TRBD2	TRBJ2-7	TRBV4-3	ASSQALAGGGDEQY
TRBD2	TRBJ2-7	TRBV6-2/TRBV6-3	ASSPPSGRASYEQY
.	TRBJ2-1	TRBV27	ASSPREFEQF
.	TRBJ1-2	TRBV28	ASSLTDYGYT
TRBD1	TRBJ2-7	TRBV15	ATSNGQGLSYEQY
.	TRBJ2-7	TRBV28	ASSFLSYEQY
.	TRBJ1-1	TRBV27	ASMGGWNTEAF
.	TRBJ2-7	TRBV19	ASSIDAAHRGLYEQY
TRBD1	TRBJ2-2	TRBV19	ATGGRGNAGELF
.	TRBJ2-7	TRBV7-8	ASFNLGQTTYEQY
TRBD1	TRBJ1-2	TRBV24-1	ATSDTGQLYGYT
.	TRBJ2-3	TRBV5-1	ASSLAGSGARDTQY
.	TRBJ2-1	TRBV19	ASSTSVTIFEQF
.	TRBJ1-2	TRBV4-3	ASSQGDQRGQYGYT
.	TRBJ2-5	TRBV27	ASSSPDSTQY
TRBD2	TRBJ2-7	TRBV19	ASSPRLARLSYEQY
TRBD2	TRBJ2-7	TRBV5-1	ASSETGRSTGLAGRD
.	TRBJ1-6	TRBV28	ASRRAGDVGSPLH
.	TRBJ1-2	TRBV29-1	SVEGLLEAYGYT
.	TRBJ2-5	TRBV6-6	ASSSQETQY
.	TRBJ2-7	TRBV5-5	ASSLTSSYEQY
.	TRBJ1-1	TRBV27	ASSRILPNTEAF
.	TRBJ1-1	TRBV29-1	SVDQDGLMNTEAF
TRBD1	TRBJ2-5	TRBV18	ASSPDSGTGSETQY
TRBD2	TRBJ2-7	TRBV5-1	ASSLGARAGAEQY
.	TRBJ2-7	TRBV5-4	ASSLPEARGEQY
.	TRBJ2-2	TRBV4-2	ASSQPPGKRELF